This T cell receptor (beta chain) stems from a study of CD8+ T cells in alopecia areata. Whole-study results and caveats: Patients showed less clear TCR sequence sharing than mice, possibly partly because of HLA diversity.

Comment on this clone: Its antigen is not known.

Described treatment: oral pan-JAK inhibitor, 5-10 mg twice daily. Sequencing templates came from extracted RNA that was reverse transcribed into cDNA. Produced via immunoSEQ multiplex PCR; TCRdb's table is partial and in-frame only. The sample contains approximately 150,000 clones, about 61% of which appear only once. The germline CDR1 and CDR2 sequences are MNHEY and SMNVEV (reference sequence). The CDR3 is 14 amino acids. V was cut by 4 bases and J by 2 bases, with 11 bases left in between. Here the sequenced sample was CD4+ T cells sorted from blood, taken at week 56, from a patient treated with tofacitinib. This sequence was found in a human donor with alopecia areata. The chain combines TRBV27 with TRBJ1-2; a weak D match, TRBD1 (5 bases). CDR3 protein: CASSSHEGNYGYTF. The CDR3 DNA reads TGTGCCAGCAGTTCTCATGAGGGGAACTATGGCTACACCTTC.